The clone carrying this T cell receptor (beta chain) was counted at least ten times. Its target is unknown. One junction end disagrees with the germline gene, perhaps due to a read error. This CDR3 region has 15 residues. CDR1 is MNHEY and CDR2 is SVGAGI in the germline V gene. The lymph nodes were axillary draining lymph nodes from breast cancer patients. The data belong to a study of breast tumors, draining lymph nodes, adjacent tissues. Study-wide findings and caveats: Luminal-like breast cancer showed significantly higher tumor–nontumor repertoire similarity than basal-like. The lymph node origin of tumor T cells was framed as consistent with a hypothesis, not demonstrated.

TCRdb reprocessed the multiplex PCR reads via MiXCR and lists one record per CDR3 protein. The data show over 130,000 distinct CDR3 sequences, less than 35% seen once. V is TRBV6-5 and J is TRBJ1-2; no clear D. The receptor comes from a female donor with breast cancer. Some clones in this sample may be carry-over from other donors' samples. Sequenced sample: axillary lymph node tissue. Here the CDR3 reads CASSHSGLTNYGYTF. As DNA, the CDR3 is TGTGCCAGCAGTCACTCGGGGTTAACTAACTATGGCTACACCTTC.